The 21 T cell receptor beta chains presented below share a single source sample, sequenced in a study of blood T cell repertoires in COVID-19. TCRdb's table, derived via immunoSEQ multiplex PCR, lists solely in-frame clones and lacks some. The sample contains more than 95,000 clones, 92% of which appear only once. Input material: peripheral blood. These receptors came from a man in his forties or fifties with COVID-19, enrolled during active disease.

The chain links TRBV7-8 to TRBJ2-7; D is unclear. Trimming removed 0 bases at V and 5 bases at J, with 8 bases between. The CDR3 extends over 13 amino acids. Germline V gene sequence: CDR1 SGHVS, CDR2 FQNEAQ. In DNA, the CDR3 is TGTGCCAGCAGCTTAGCGCTACGAAACGAGCAGTACTTC. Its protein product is CASSLALRNEQYF.

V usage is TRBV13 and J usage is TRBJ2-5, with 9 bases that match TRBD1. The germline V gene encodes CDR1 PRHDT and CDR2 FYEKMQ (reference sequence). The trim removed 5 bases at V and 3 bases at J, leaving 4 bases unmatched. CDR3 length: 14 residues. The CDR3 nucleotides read TGTGCCAGCAGCCAGAGACAGGGGGAAGAGACCCAGTACTTC. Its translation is CASSQRQGEETQYF.

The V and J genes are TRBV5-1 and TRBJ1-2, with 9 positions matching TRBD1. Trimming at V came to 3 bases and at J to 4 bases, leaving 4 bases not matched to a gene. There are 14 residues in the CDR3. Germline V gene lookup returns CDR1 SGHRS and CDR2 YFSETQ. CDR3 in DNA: TGCGCCAGCAGCTGGACAGGGGATGGCTATGGCTACACCTTC. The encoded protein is CASSWTGDGYGYTF.

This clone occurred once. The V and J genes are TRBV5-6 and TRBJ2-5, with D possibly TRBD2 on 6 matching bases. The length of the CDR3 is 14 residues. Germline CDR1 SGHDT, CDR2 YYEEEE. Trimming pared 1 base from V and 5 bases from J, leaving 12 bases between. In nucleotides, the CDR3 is TGTGCCAGCAGCTTGCGAGCGGGCGGGGAGACCCAGTACTTC. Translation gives CASSLRAGGETQYF.

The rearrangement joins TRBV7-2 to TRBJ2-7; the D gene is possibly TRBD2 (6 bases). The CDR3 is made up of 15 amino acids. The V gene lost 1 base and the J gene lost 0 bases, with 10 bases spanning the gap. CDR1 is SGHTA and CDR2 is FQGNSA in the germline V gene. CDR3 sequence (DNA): TGTGCCAGCAGCTTAGGGGTCGGGAGCTCCTACGAGCAGTACTTC. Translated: CASSLGVGSSYEQYF.

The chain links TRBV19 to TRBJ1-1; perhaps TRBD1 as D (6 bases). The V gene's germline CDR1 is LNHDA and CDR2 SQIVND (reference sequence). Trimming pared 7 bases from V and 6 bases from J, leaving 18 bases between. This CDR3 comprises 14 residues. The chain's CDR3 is CASIPDRGGSEAFF. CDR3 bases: TGTGCCAGTATTCCCGATAGGGGGGGGTCTGAAGCTTTCTTT.

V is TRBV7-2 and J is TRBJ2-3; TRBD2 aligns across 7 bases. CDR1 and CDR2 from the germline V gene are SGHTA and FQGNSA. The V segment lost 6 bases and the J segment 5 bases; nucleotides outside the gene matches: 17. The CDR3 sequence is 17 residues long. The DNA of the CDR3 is TGTGCCAGCAGTTTACAAGGGTCTAGCGGATCTATAGATACGCAGTATTTT. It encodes CASSLQGSSGSIDTQYF.

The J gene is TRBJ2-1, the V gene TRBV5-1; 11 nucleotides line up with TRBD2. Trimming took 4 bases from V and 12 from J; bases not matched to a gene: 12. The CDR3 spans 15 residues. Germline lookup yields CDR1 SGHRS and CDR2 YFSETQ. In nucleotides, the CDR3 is TGCGCCAGCAGCAAACTAGCGGGGGAGTCCTTTGGGCAGTTCTTC. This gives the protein CASSKLAGESFGQFF.

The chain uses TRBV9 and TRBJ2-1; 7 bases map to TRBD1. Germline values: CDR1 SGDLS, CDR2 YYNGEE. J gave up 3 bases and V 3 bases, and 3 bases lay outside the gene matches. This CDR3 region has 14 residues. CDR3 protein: CASSGAGGYNEQFF. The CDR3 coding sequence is TGTGCCAGCAGCGGGGCAGGGGGCTACAATGAGCAGTTCTTC.

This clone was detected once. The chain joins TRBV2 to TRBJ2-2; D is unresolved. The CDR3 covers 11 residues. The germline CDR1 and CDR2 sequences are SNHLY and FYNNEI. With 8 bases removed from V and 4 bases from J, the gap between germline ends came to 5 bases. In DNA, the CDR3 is TGTGCCAGCGAGATCACCGGGGAGCTGTTTTTT. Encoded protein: CASEITGELFF.

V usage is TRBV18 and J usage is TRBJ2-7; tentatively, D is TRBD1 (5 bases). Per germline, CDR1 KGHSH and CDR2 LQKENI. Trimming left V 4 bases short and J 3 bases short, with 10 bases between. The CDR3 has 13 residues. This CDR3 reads CASSRVRGYEQYV. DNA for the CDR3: TGTGCCAGCTCACGGGTTAGGGGCTACGAGCAGTACGTC.

CDR3 residues: CASSSSGTSSREQYF. CDR3 nucleotide sequence: TGTGCCAGCAGCTCCTCCGGGACTAGCTCAAGGGAGCAGTACTTC. The chain has TRBV7-2 and TRBJ2-7; 9 bases are shared with TRBD2. This CDR3 has 15 residues. Germline V gives CDR1 SGHTA, CDR2 FQGNSA. V dropped 4 bases and J dropped 7; count of bases not matched to a gene: 11.

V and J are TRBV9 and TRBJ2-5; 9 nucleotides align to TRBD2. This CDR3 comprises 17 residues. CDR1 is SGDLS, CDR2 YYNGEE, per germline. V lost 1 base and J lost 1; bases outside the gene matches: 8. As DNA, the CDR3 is TGTGCCAGCAGCGTACGAGGCGGCGGGAGGGCCCAAGAGACCCAGTACTTC. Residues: CASSVRGGGRAQETQYF.

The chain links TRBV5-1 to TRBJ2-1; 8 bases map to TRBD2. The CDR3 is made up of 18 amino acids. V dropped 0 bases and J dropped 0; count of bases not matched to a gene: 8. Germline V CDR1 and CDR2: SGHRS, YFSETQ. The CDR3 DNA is TGCGCCAGCAGCTTGGGTAGCGGGATTCAGAGCTCCTACAATGAGCAGTTCTTC. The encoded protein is CASSLGSGIQSSYNEQFF.

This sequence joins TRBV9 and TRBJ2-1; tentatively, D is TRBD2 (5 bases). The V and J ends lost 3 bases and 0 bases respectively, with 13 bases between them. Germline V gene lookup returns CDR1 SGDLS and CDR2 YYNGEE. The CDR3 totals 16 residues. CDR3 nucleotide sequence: TGTGCCAGCAGCGCCCCTCTAGAGGGCTCCTACAATGAGCAGTTCTTC. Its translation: CASSAPLEGSYNEQFF.

The CDR3 DNA is TGCGCCAGCAGCCCCTTGGGGACAGGTCGGTCCTATAGCAATCAGCCCCAGCATTTT. Translated, it gives CASSPLGTGRSYSNQPQHF. This chain joins TRBV5-1 and TRBJ1-5; 8 bases fit TRBD1. V lost 4 bases and J lost 0; bases outside the gene matches: 15. The CDR3 consists of 19 residues. Per germline, CDR1 SGHRS and CDR2 YFSETQ.

The CDR3 protein is CASSSRTGANTEAFF. The CDR3, as DNA: TGTGCCAGCAGCTCCCGGACAGGGGCTAACACTGAAGCTTTCTTT. The chain combines TRBV9 with TRBJ1-1, with 9 bases matching TRBD1. Trimming took 4 bases from V and 2 from J; bases not matched to a gene: 6. This CDR3 is 15 amino acids long. Germline V gene data show CDR1 as SGDLS and CDR2 as YYNGEE.

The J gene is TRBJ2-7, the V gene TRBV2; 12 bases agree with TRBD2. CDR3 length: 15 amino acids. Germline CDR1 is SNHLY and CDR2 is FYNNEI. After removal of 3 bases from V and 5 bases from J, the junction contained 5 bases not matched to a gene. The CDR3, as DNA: TGTGCCAGCAGTGAGAGTCTAGCGGGAGGGGACGAGCAGTACGTC. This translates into CASSESLAGGDEQYV.

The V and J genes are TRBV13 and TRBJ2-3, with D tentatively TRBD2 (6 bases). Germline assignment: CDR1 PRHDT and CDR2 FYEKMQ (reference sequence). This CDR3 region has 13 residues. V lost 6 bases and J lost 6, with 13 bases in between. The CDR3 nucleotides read TGTGCCAGCAGTCTGGGGAGGTACGATACGCAGTATTTT. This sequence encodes CASSLGRYDTQYF. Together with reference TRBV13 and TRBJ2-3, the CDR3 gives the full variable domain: AAGVIQSPRHLIKEKRETATLKCYPIPRHDTVYWYQQGPGQDPQFLISFYEKMQSDKGSIPDRFSAQQFSDYHSELNMSSLELGDSALYFCASSLGRYDTQYFGPGTRLTVL.

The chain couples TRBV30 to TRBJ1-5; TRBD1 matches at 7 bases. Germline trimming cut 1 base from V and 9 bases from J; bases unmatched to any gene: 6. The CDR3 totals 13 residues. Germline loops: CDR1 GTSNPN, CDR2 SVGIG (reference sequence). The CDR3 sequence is CAWSDGTAVPQHF. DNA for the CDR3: TGTGCCTGGAGTGACGGGACAGCGGTGCCCCAGCATTTT.

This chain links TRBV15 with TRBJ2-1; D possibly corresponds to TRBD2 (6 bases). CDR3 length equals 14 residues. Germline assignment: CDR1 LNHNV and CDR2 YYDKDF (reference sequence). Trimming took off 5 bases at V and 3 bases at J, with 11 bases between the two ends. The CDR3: CATSDPGGYNEQFF. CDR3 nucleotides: TGTGCCACCAGCGACCCCGGGGGCTACAATGAGCAGTTCTTC.